This T cell receptor (beta chain) was found in a study of T cells in Graves' hyperthyroidism and ophthalmopathy. Germline V lookup: CDR1 LGHDT, CDR2 YNNKEL (reference sequence). The V end was cut by 6 bases, the J end by 2 bases, with 14 bases between. The CDR3 is 14 amino acids. This clonotype was seen many times. What it recognizes is unknown. Study-wide findings and caveats: Blood also carried most thyroid clonotypes expanded above 0.001.

Regions amplified from RNA transcripts were the TCR beta CDR3 regions. First-round RT-PCR of the TCR CDR3 relied on the HTBI primer set. TCRdb independently ran MiXCR on the multiplex PCR reads; one entry per CDR3 protein. Of roughly 150,000 distinct CDR3 sequences listed, around 8.9% are singletons. The rearrangement links TRBV3-1 to TRBJ2-7; tentatively, D is TRBD2 (6 bases). The sequence was obtained from a woman under 30 with Graves' hyperthyroidism that later progressed to Graves' ophthalmopathy. Sequencing was performed on blood. This CDR3 reads CASRSGGNTYEQYF. DNA of the CDR3: TGTGCCAGCAGGTCGGGCGGGAACACCTACGAGCAGTACTTC.